The next 2 T cell receptor beta chains were all read from a single sample in a study of shared clonotypes between healthy human individuals. Method: immunoSEQ multiplex PCR; TCRdb's copy keeps in-frame clones and lacks some. The sample carries fewer than 3 million clones, 85% to 95% recorded once. The specimen was naive CD4+ T cells from PBMCs. As to subset: CD45RA+ positively selected. The receptors derive from a man aged 18 to 30 in good health. Some clones in this sample may be carry-over from other donors' samples.

This rearrangement joins TRBV4-1 to TRBJ2-7; the D gene is possibly TRBD2 (5 bases). CDR3 length equals 16 residues. The germline V gene encodes CDR1 MGHRA and CDR2 YSYEKL. Deletions cut 0 bases from V and 0 bases from J, with 12 bases between. CDR3 DNA sequence: TGCGCCAGCAGCCAAGACCTTGCTAGCCCCTCCTACGAGCAGTACTTC. This sequence encodes CASSQDLASPSYEQYF.

The V call is TRBV5-4, the J call TRBJ2-1; TRBD2 might be the D (6 bases). CDR3 length: 12 residues. The V end lost 7 bases, the J end lost 10 bases, and 15 bases lay between the germline ends. Germline values: CDR1 SGHNT, CDR2 YYREEE (reference sequence). The CDR3 sequence: CASWDFAGEQFF. In nucleotides, the CDR3 is TGTGCCAGCTGGGACTTCGCGGGGGAGCAGTTCTTC.